A single sample gave rise to the 22 T cell receptor beta chains below, sequenced in a study of OX40 agonist ivuxolimab in advanced cancers. The method was immunoSEQ multiplex PCR; TCRdb's version includes in-frame clones alone and lacks a portion of them. The sample consists of approximately 70,000 clones, around 88% of them appearing once. The sample in question was CD4+ or CD8+ T cells sorted from blood, obtained in a trial of the OX40 agonist ivuxolimab. Receptors originate from an adult with an advanced solid tumor such as melanoma, head and neck, liver or kidney cancer.

This chain joins TRBV5-1 and TRBJ2-4; 8 bases fit TRBD1. The CDR3 consists of 15 residues. Germline V gene data show CDR1 as SGHRS and CDR2 as YFSETQ. Germline trimming cut 4 bases from V and 1 base from J; bases unmatched to any gene: 4. The CDR3: CASSQRQGAKNIQYF. The DNA for the CDR3 is TGCGCCAGCAGCCAAAGACAGGGGGCCAAAAACATTCAGTACTTC.

The chain joins TRBV28 to TRBJ2-7; TRBD1 agrees at 8 bases. This CDR3 has 14 amino acids. J lost 7 bases, V lost 2 bases, and 7 bases had no gene match. Per the germline V gene, CDR1 is MDHEN and CDR2 is SYDVKM. CDR3 in amino acids: CASSLRQGSGEQYF. CDR3 in DNA: TGTGCCAGCAGTTTAAGACAGGGGAGTGGGGAGCAGTACTTC.

V usage is TRBV18 and J usage is TRBJ2-7; D gene unclear. The CDR3 consists of 14 residues. Germline V CDR1 and CDR2: KGHSH, LQKENI. Trimming stripped 2 bases from V and 0 bases from J, with 8 bases between. CDR3 in DNA: TGTGCCAGCTCACCAGGAATGACCTCCTACGAGCAGTACTTC. Residues: CASSPGMTSYEQYF.

The genes are TRBV28 and TRBJ1-6; D gene unclear. Germline CDR1 is MDHEN and CDR2 is SYDVKM. Trimming pared 7 bases from V and 5 bases from J, leaving 15 bases between. This CDR3 spans 15 amino acids. The CDR3 here is CASIRSRANNSPLHF. CDR3 nucleotides: TGTGCCAGCATCCGTAGTAGGGCCAATAATTCACCCCTCCACTTT.

The J gene is TRBJ1-2, the V gene TRBV6-6; D remains unclear. Trimming cost V 6 bases and J 3 bases, with 11 bases left between them. Germline V gene sequence: CDR1 MNHNY, CDR2 SVGAGI (reference sequence). The CDR3 sequence is 13 residues long. DNA of the CDR3: TGTGCCAGCAGGTTGGGTGAAGACTATGGCTACACCTTC. Its protein product is CASRLGEDYGYTF.

This clone was seen once. J is TRBJ1-6 and V is TRBV5-1; D is uncertain. V was clipped by 1 base and J by 0 bases, with 8 bases between them. The germline V gene encodes CDR1 SGHRS and CDR2 YFSETQ. The CDR3 is made up of 16 amino acids. The CDR3 DNA follows: TGCGCCAGCAGCTTGATGTCGAGCTCCTATAATTCACCCCTCCACTTT. The encoded protein is CASSLMSSSYNSPLHF.

V gene TRBV10-3 combines with J gene TRBJ1-6; no definite D call. CDR1 ENHRY and CDR2 SYGVKD come from the germline V gene. The CDR3 is 16 amino acids. Between the trimmed V and J ends, which lost 5 bases and 10 bases, there was a span of 21 bases. CDR3 protein: CAISPRLTLDRSPLHF. The DNA for the CDR3 is TGTGCCATCAGTCCAAGGCTAACCTTAGATCGGTCACCCCTCCACTTT.

V gene TRBV28 combines with J gene TRBJ1-3; D may be TRBD1 (5 bases). V was cut by 6 bases and J by 0 bases, with 9 bases left in between. The germline gives CDR1 MDHEN, CDR2 SYDVKM. There are 14 residues in the CDR3. CDR3 loop: CASRGRISGNTIYF. The CDR3 nucleotides read TGTGCCAGCAGGGGGCGGATCTCTGGAAACACCATATATTTT.

The V and J genes are TRBV18 and TRBJ2-3; 9 nucleotides align to TRBD2. Germline trimming cut 5 bases from V and 4 bases from J; bases unmatched to any gene: 1. The CDR3 is 13 residues long. The germline CDR1 and CDR2 sequences are KGHSH and LQKENI. CDR3 loop: CASSASGADTQYF. The CDR3 DNA is TGTGCCAGCTCAGCTAGCGGGGCAGATACGCAGTATTTT. The entire variable domain, with the rest obtained from reference TRBV18 and TRBJ2-3, is as follows: NAGVMQNPRHLVRRRGQEARLRCSPMKGHSHVYWYRQLPEEGLKFMVYLQKENIIDESGMPKERFSAEFPKEGPSILRIQQVVRGDSAAYFCASSASGADTQYFGPGTRLTVL.

This clone occurred once. V is TRBV19 and J is TRBJ2-2, with 15 positions matching TRBD2. Germline values: CDR1 LNHDA, CDR2 SQIVND (reference sequence). The CDR3 is 20 amino acids. The trim removed 3 bases at V and 2 bases at J, leaving 10 bases unmatched. In DNA, the CDR3 is TGTGCCAGTAGTATTAGGGGACTAGCGGGGGGCCCTATTAACACCGGGGAGCTGTTTTTT. Amino acids: CASSIRGLAGGPINTGELFF. The variable domain in full, with the rest retrieved from reference TRBV19 and TRBJ2-2, is DGGITQSPKYLFRKEGQNVTLSCEQNLNHDAMYWYRQDPGQGLRLIYYSQIVNDFQKGDIAEGYSVSREKKESFPLTVTSAQKNPTAFYLCASSIRGLAGGPINTGELFFGEGSRLTVL.

The V call is TRBV5-1, the J call TRBJ2-3; 9 bases fit TRBD1. Germline V gives CDR1 SGHRS, CDR2 YFSETQ. Trimming at V came to 4 bases and at J to 2 bases, leaving 5 bases not matched to a gene. The CDR3 spans 15 residues. CDR3 in amino acids: CASSGGQGLTDTQYF. The CDR3 bases are TGCGCCAGCAGCGGGGGACAGGGCCTCACAGATACGCAGTATTTT.

The rearrangement links TRBV18 to TRBJ1-1, with D possibly matching TRBD1 (6 bases). Germline V gene data show CDR1 as KGHSH and CDR2 as LQKENI. The CDR3 extends over 15 amino acids. V gave up 3 bases and J gave up 2 bases, with 13 bases separating them. The CDR3 nucleotides read TGTGCCAGCTCACCTGATCAGGGGCGCAACACTGAAGCTTTCTTT. Translated, it gives CASSPDQGRNTEAFF. The full variable domain, its missing parts supplied by reference TRBV18 and TRBJ1-1, is NAGVMQNPRHLVRRRGQEARLRCSPMKGHSHVYWYRQLPEEGLKFMVYLQKENIIDESGMPKERFSAEFPKEGPSILRIQQVVRGDSAAYFCASSPDQGRNTEAFFGQGTRLTVV.

This clone was counted once. The DNA for the CDR3 is TGTGCCAGCTCACCACCGAAAAGCATGAGGGCTGAAGCTTTCTTT. This translates into CASSPPKSMRAEAFF. The genes are TRBV18 and TRBJ1-1; D unclear. Germline lookup yields CDR1 KGHSH and CDR2 LQKENI. The V end lost 0 bases, the J end lost 6 bases, and 14 bases lay between the germline ends. The CDR3 extends over 15 amino acids.

The CDR3 DNA reads TGTGCCAGCAGTTCTATCGGGACAGGGAATGAAAAACTGTTTTTT. It translates to CASSSIGTGNEKLFF. The gene calls are TRBV28 and TRBJ1-4, with TRBD1 matching 9 bases. The CDR3 has 15 residues. Trimming took 4 bases from V and 5 from J; bases not matched to a gene: 5. Germline V lookup: CDR1 MDHEN, CDR2 SYDVKM.

The chain is built from TRBV19 and TRBJ2-3; D uncertain. This CDR3 comprises 12 residues. CDR1 is LNHDA and CDR2 is SQIVND in the germline V gene (reference sequence). V lost 5 bases and J 0 bases, leaving 3 bases between the germline ends. The CDR3 here is CASSVSTDTQYF. DNA of the CDR3: TGTGCCAGTAGTGTTAGCACAGATACGCAGTATTTT.

This clone turned up a few times. This chain uses TRBV5-4 with TRBJ1-2, with TRBD1 as a possible D gene (5 bases). The V end lost 0 bases, the J end lost 9 bases, and 9 bases lay between the germline ends. Germline V CDR1 and CDR2: SGHNT, YYREEE (reference sequence). This CDR3 comprises 12 residues. CDR3 sequence: CASSLVGESYTF. The CDR3 DNA sequence: TGTGCCAGCAGCTTGGTAGGGGAGAGCTACACCTTC.

The rearrangement joins TRBV9 to TRBJ1-1; a weak D match, TRBD1 (6 bases). CDR3 size: 15 residues. Deletions cut 4 bases from V and 6 bases from J, with 19 bases between. Germline V gives CDR1 SGDLS, CDR2 YYNGEE. The CDR3 DNA reads as TGTGCCAGCAGCCCACAAGGGGGGTGGAGCGCTGAAGCTTTCTTT. Translation gives CASSPQGGWSAEAFF.

The chain recombines TRBV5-1 with TRBJ1-1; TRBD1 matches at 8 bases. This CDR3 has 14 residues. Trimming took 3 bases from V and 4 from J; bases not matched to a gene: 5. The germline gives CDR1 SGHRS, CDR2 YFSETQ. CDR3 residues: CASSSQGEFTEAFF. The DNA of the CDR3 is TGCGCCAGCAGCTCACAGGGGGAGTTCACTGAAGCTTTCTTT.

V and J are TRBV5-1 and TRBJ2-1, with D perhaps assigned TRBD1 or TRBD2 (5 bases each). V lost 0 bases to trimming and J lost 7 bases, with 8 bases between them. The CDR3 covers 13 residues. Germline CDR1 and CDR2: SGHRS and YFSETQ. The CDR3 DNA reads as TGCGCCAGCAGCTTGGGAGGGGTAAATGAGCAGTTCTTC. This encodes CASSLGGVNEQFF. Variable domain in full (rest from reference TRBV5-1 and TRBJ2-1): KAGVTQTPRYLIKTRGQQVTLSCSPISGHRSVSWYQQTPGQGLQFLFEYFSETQRNKGNFPGRFSGRQFSNSRSEMNVSTLELGDSALYLCASSLGGVNEQFFGPGTRLTVL.

The chain carries TRBV5-1 and TRBJ2-7, with D perhaps TRBD2 (5 bases). The CDR3 totals 15 residues. The V and J ends lost 5 bases and 6 bases respectively, with 21 bases between them. The germline V gene encodes CDR1 SGHRS and CDR2 YFSETQ. Here the CDR3 reads CASSSRQDFVGEQYF. The CDR3 DNA sequence: TGCGCCAGCAGTAGTCGTCAGGACTTTGTAGGCGAGCAGTACTTC.

The rearrangement uses TRBV18 and TRBJ1-5; 9 bases are a match to TRBD1. The ends lost 5 bases at V and 1 base at J; junction bases unmatched: 3. The CDR3 is made up of 15 amino acids. Germline V gene lookup returns CDR1 KGHSH and CDR2 LQKENI. Here the CDR3 DNA reads TGTGCCAGCTCATCGGGACAGGGAAGCAATCAGCCCCAGCATTTT. Its translation: CASSSGQGSNQPQHF.

The J gene is TRBJ1-1, the V gene TRBV7-3; 10 nucleotides match TRBD1. CDR3 length equals 14 residues. Per germline, CDR1 SGHTA and CDR2 FQGTGA. V shed 5 bases and J 5 bases; nucleotides not matched to a gene: 5. Written as DNA, the CDR3 is TGTGCCAGCAGCACGACAGGGGGCGAGACTGAAGCTTTCTTT. Encoded protein: CASSTTGGETEAFF.